This T cell receptor (beta chain) was observed in a study of spatial heterogeneity in lung cancer. Study conclusions and caveats: Ubiquitous expanded tumor TCRs appeared in blood more at resection than follow-up.

TCR cDNA molecules each carried a unique molecular identifier. TCRdb recomputed calls from the 5' RACE reads with MiXCR, one row per CDR3 protein. The sample records around 4,000 distinct CDR3 sequences, about 17% being singletons. Trimming removed 5 bases at V and 7 bases at J, with 6 bases between. This CDR3 has 11 amino acids. Germline CDR1 is SEHNR and CDR2 is FQNEAQ (reference sequence). Time point: sample taken at primary tumor resection. Whole RNA obtained from tumor, nontumor lung or frozen PBMC underwent sequencing without sorting. Donors were some 72 untreated early-stage non-small cell lung cancer patients. This clonotype was recorded many times. Its antigen is undetermined.

Source: PBMCs, taken at surgery. This receptor was obtained from a male donor with early-stage non-small cell lung cancer. The rearrangement joins TRBV7-9 to TRBJ2-1; D not certain. This chain's CDR3 is CASSLANEQFF. The DNA for the CDR3 is TGTGCCAGCAGCCTTGCTAATGAGCAGTTCTTC.